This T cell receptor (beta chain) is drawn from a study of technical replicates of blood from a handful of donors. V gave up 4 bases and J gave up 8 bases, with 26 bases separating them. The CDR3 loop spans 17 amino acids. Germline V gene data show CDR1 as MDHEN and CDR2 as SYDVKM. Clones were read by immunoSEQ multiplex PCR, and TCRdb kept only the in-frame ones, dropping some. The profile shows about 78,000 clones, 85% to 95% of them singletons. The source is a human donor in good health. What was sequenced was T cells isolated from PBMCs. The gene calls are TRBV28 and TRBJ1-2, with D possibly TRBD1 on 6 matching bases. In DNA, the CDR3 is TGTGCCAGCAGTTCCTCAGGGGTCGGCAGCGAGGGTTGGGGCTACACCTTC. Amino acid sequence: CASSSSGVGSEGWGYTF.